The rows below give T cell receptor beta chains drawn from one sample of a study of OX40 agonist ivuxolimab in advanced cancers. Sequenced by immunoSEQ multiplex PCR; TCRdb stores in-frame clones only, minus some. The table has roughly 71,000 clones, about 87% seen once. Sequenced material: CD4+ or CD8+ T cells sorted from blood, taken in a trial of the OX40 agonist ivuxolimab. Every receptor here comes from an adult with an advanced solid tumor such as melanoma, head and neck, liver or kidney cancer. Each CDR3 is given with its conserved first and last residue. The order of the fields is J gene, clone size, V gene, D gene, CDR3 protein, CDR3 DNA. D genes are given only for firm matches. Clone size is given for some rows only: seen once, a few or many times, or a class if the clone is expanded.

j_call: TRBJ2-1
clone_size: .
v_call: TRBV6-6
d_call: .
cdr3_aa: CASSSIGLANEQFF
cdr3_nt: TGTGCCAGCAGTTCCATAGGCCTAGCAAATGAGCAGTTCTTC

j_call: TRBJ1-1
clone_size: .
v_call: TRBV14
d_call: .
cdr3_aa: CASSQDRGLMGAASGAFF
cdr3_nt: TGTGCCAGCAGCCAAGATCGGGGCCTGATGGGGGCAGCGTCTGGAGCTTTCTTT

j_call: TRBJ2-2
clone_size: .
v_call: TRBV28
d_call: .
cdr3_aa: CASSLPAHTGELFF
cdr3_nt: TGTGCCAGCAGTTTACCGGCCCACACCGGGGAGCTGTTTTTT

j_call: TRBJ1-2
clone_size: .
v_call: TRBV11-2
d_call: .
cdr3_aa: CASSGGGPGVWGYTF
cdr3_nt: TGTGCCAGCAGCGGAGGGGGGCCAGGGGTATGGGGCTACACCTTC

j_call: TRBJ2-1
clone_size: .
v_call: TRBV7-2
d_call: TRBD1
cdr3_aa: CASSLRSTGGQGAGEQFF
cdr3_nt: TGTGCCAGCAGCTTACGGTCTACCGGCGGACAGGGGGCCGGTGAGCAGTTCTTC

j_call: TRBJ1-1
clone_size: .
v_call: TRBV5-1
d_call: .
cdr3_aa: CASSLDQMNTEAFF
cdr3_nt: TGCGCCAGCAGCTTGGACCAAATGAACACTGAAGCTTTCTTT

j_call: TRBJ2-3
clone_size: .
v_call: TRBV12-5
d_call: .
cdr3_aa: CASGLQGHSTDTQYF
cdr3_nt: TGTGCTAGTGGTTTACAGGGACATAGCACAGATACGCAGTATTTT

j_call: TRBJ1-3
clone_size: .
v_call: TRBV10-3
d_call: .
cdr3_aa: CAISIGQGRTGNTIYF
cdr3_nt: TGTGCCATCAGTATCGGTCAGGGTAGGACTGGAAACACCATATATTTT

j_call: TRBJ1-6
clone_size: .
v_call: TRBV4-1
d_call: TRBD1
cdr3_aa: CASSQAGTVNSPLHF
cdr3_nt: TGCGCCAGCAGCCAAGCAGGGACAGTTAATTCACCCCTCCACTTT

j_call: TRBJ1-6
clone_size: .
v_call: TRBV6-5
d_call: TRBD1
cdr3_aa: CASSWDRDSPLHF
cdr3_nt: TGTGCCAGCAGTTGGGACAGGGATTCACCCCTCCACTTT

j_call: TRBJ1-1
clone_size: .
v_call: TRBV7-3
d_call: .
cdr3_aa: CASSLRGANTEAFF
cdr3_nt: TGTGCCAGCAGCTTGCGGGGAGCGAACACTGAAGCTTTCTTT

j_call: TRBJ1-2
clone_size: .
v_call: TRBV11-2
d_call: .
cdr3_aa: CASSFDLNYGYTF
cdr3_nt: TGTGCCAGCAGCTTCGACCTAAACTATGGCTACACCTTC

j_call: TRBJ1-3
clone_size: .
v_call: TRBV27
d_call: TRBD1
cdr3_aa: CASSPFGQGARDTIYF
cdr3_nt: TGTGCCAGCAGTCCATTCGGACAGGGGGCAAGGGACACCATATATTTT

j_call: TRBJ2-3
clone_size: .
v_call: TRBV5-1
d_call: TRBD2
cdr3_aa: CASSPPTSGGTDTQYF
cdr3_nt: TGCGCCAGCAGCCCACCGACTAGCGGGGGCACAGATACGCAGTATTTT

j_call: TRBJ2-2
clone_size: .
v_call: TRBV15
d_call: .
cdr3_aa: CATSTTSGAATGELFF
cdr3_nt: TGTGCCACCAGCACAACTTCAGGAGCCGCCACCGGGGAGCTGTTTTTT

j_call: TRBJ1-1
clone_size: .
v_call: TRBV11-3
d_call: .
cdr3_aa: CASSWGENTEAFF
cdr3_nt: TGTGCCAGCAGCTGGGGAGAAAACACTGAAGCTTTCTTT

j_call: TRBJ2-1
clone_size: .
v_call: TRBV5-1
d_call: TRBD1
cdr3_aa: CASSVQGALNEQFF
cdr3_nt: TGCGCCAGCAGTGTACAGGGGGCTTTGAATGAGCAGTTCTTC

j_call: TRBJ1-2
clone_size: .
v_call: TRBV18
d_call: .
cdr3_aa: CASSPERSIYGYTF
cdr3_nt: TGTGCCAGCTCACCGGAGAGGAGCATCTATGGCTACACCTTC

j_call: TRBJ1-2
clone_size: .
v_call: TRBV5-4
d_call: .
cdr3_aa: CASSYESNYGYTF
cdr3_nt: TGTGCCAGCAGCTACGAATCTAACTATGGCTACACCTTC

j_call: TRBJ2-1
clone_size: .
v_call: TRBV6-5
d_call: TRBD2
cdr3_aa: CASSSRLAGGGEQFF
cdr3_nt: TGTGCCAGCAGTTCTCGACTAGCGGGGGGAGGTGAGCAGTTCTTC

j_call: TRBJ1-2
clone_size: .
v_call: TRBV6-5
d_call: TRBD1
cdr3_aa: CASSYSGQLNYGYTF
cdr3_nt: TGTGCCAGCAGTTACTCGGGACAGCTCAATTATGGCTACACCTTC

j_call: TRBJ2-2
clone_size: once
v_call: TRBV10-3
d_call: TRBD1
cdr3_aa: CAIRQGHTGELFF
cdr3_nt: TGTGCCATCAGACAGGGGCACACCGGGGAGCTGTTTTTT

j_call: TRBJ2-4
clone_size: .
v_call: TRBV2
d_call: .
cdr3_aa: CASNRQGGNIQYF
cdr3_nt: TGTGCCAGCAACCGACAGGGAGGGAACATTCAGTACTTC

j_call: TRBJ2-7
clone_size: .
v_call: TRBV7-6
d_call: .
cdr3_aa: CASSLGPGASSYEQYF
cdr3_nt: TGTGCCAGCAGCTTAGGACCAGGGGCCAGCTCCTACGAGCAGTACTTC

j_call: TRBJ2-1
clone_size: once
v_call: TRBV23-1
d_call: .
cdr3_aa: CASSRKDPLAPDNEQFF
cdr3_nt: TGCGCCAGCAGTCGAAAGGACCCGCTAGCGCCGGACAATGAGCAGTTCTTC

j_call: TRBJ2-7
clone_size: few
v_call: TRBV7-9
d_call: .
cdr3_aa: CASSLVYEQYF
cdr3_nt: TGTGCCAGCAGCTTAGTCTACGAGCAGTACTTC